A single sample gave rise to the 10 T cell receptor beta chains below, sequenced in a study of Ad26.COV2.S vaccination and SARS-CoV-2 variants. Stated treatment: some 20 received Ad26.COV2.S at low or high dose, single or two shots; about 5 received placebo; per-sample allocation not given. Samples analyzed were those drawn on day 63 after the first vaccine or placebo injection. TCRdb keeps only in-frame clones here, not all; method: immunoSEQ multiplex PCR. Of roughly 410,000 clones detected, about four fifths appear once; the ten largest clones hold 7% to 9.5%. Sequencing used peripheral blood, obtained in a trial of Ad26.COV2.S vaccine versus placebo. The receptors were sampled from a person between 18 and 59 years old who received the Ad26.COV2.S COVID-19 vaccine or a placebo.

The chain is built from TRBV20-1 and TRBJ2-1; TRBD1 might be the D (5 bases). V shed 3 bases and J shed 8 bases, with 11 bases lying between them. This CDR3 contains 12 residues. Germline-derived CDR1 and CDR2 are DFQATT and SNEGSKA (reference sequence). CDR3 in amino acids: CSASIGADEQFF. DNA of the CDR3: TGCAGTGCTAGTATAGGGGCAGATGAGCAGTTCTTC.

Note on this clone: Other DNA sequences from this sample encode an identical CDR3 as well. This chain links TRBV7-9 with TRBJ1-5, with D perhaps TRBD1 (6 bases). The CDR3 extends over 14 amino acids. V was cut by 5 bases and J by 3 bases, with 11 bases left in between. CDR1 and CDR2 (germline): SEHNR, FQNEAQ (reference sequence). Written as DNA, the CDR3 is TGTGCCAGCAGCCGTACAGGGTACAATCAGCCCCAGCATTTT. Protein product: CASSRTGYNQPQHF. The entire variable domain, with the rest obtained from reference TRBV7-9 and TRBJ1-5, is as follows: DTGVSQNPRHKITKRGQNVTFRCDPISEHNRLYWYRQTLGQGPEFLTYFQNEAQLEKSRLLSDRFSAERPKGSFSTLEIQRTEQGDSAMYLCASSRTGYNQPQHFGDGTRLSIL.

This clone was counted a few times. The genes are TRBV5-1 and TRBJ1-6; 10 nucleotides match TRBD1. CDR3 length: 14 amino acids. The V gene end was trimmed by 0 bases and the J gene end by 9 bases; junction bases not matched to a gene: 0. Germline CDR1 reads SGHRS; CDR2 reads YFSETQ. CDR3: CASSLGDRGSPLHF. CDR3 DNA: TGCGCCAGCAGCTTGGGGGACAGGGGTTCACCCCTCCACTTT.

This chain uses TRBV4-1 with TRBJ2-6, with D perhaps given as TRBD1 or TRBD2 (6 bases each). Germline CDR1 MGHRA, CDR2 YSYEKL. The CDR3 has 17 amino acids. Trimming left V 1 base short and J 2 bases short, with 12 bases between. Here the CDR3 reads CASSQAQRGAGANVLTF. CDR3 DNA sequence: TGCGCCAGCAGCCAAGCTCAAAGGGGGGCTGGGGCCAACGTCCTGACTTTC.

The J gene is TRBJ2-5, the V gene TRBV5-5; D gene unclear. V was pared by 0 bases and J by 5 bases, with 11 bases between. The CDR3 covers 14 residues. CDR1 is SGHKS and CDR2 is YYEKEE in the germline V gene (reference sequence). CDR3 loop: CASSLADAPETQYF. CDR3 nucleotide sequence: TGTGCCAGCAGCTTGGCAGACGCACCGGAGACCCAGTACTTC.

V is TRBV28 and J is TRBJ2-7, with 7 bases matching TRBD2. V trimming: 4 bases; J trimming: 0 bases; junction bases outside the gene matches: 9. CDR1 and CDR2 (germline): MDHEN, SYDVKM. The CDR3 spans 16 residues. The CDR3 coding sequence is TGTGCCAGCAGTTGGGGTTGGCGGGGGAGCTCCTACGAGCAGTACTTC. It codes for CASSWGWRGSSYEQYF. The variable domain in full, completed from reference TRBV28 and TRBJ2-7, reads DVKVTQSSRYLVKRTGEKVFLECVQDMDHENMFWYRQDPGLGLRLIYFSYDVKMKEKGDIPEGYSVSREKKERFSLILESASTNQTSMYLCASSWGWRGSSYEQYFGPGTRLTVT.

The chain carries TRBV6-4 and TRBJ1-1, with TRBD1 matching 12 bases. V was pared by 2 bases and J by 1 base, with 8 bases of the junction left unmatched. The CDR3 spans 18 residues. Germline V gene data show CDR1 as MRHNA and CDR2 as SNTAGT. The CDR3 loop reads CASSDGEGQGAENTEAFF. CDR3 DNA: TGTGCCAGCAGTGACGGGGAGGGACAGGGGGCGGAGAACACTGAAGCTTTCTTT.

The chain links TRBV5-1 to TRBJ1-2; TRBD1 agrees at 8 bases. J was trimmed by 5 bases and V by 5 bases; bases with no gene match: 5. The CDR3 loop spans 13 amino acids. Germline V CDR1 and CDR2: SGHRS, YFSETQ. The CDR3 spells CASRLQGGYGYTF. The CDR3 coding sequence is TGCGCCAGCAGATTACAGGGGGGGTATGGCTACACCTTC.

As DNA, the CDR3 is TGCGCCAGCAGTAGGGTCGCGGGAACCTCCTACAATGAGCAGTTCTTC. It specifies CASSRVAGTSYNEQFF. The gene calls are TRBV5-1 and TRBJ2-1; D possibly corresponds to TRBD2 (6 bases). V lost 5 bases to trimming and J lost 0 bases, with 15 bases between them. CDR1 and CDR2 (germline): SGHRS, YFSETQ. The CDR3 has 16 amino acids.

The rearrangement uses TRBV5-1 and TRBJ2-7, with D perhaps assigned TRBD1 or TRBD2 (6 bases each). The CDR3 length is 14 residues. Germline V lookup: CDR1 SGHRS, CDR2 YFSETQ. Trimming pared 1 base from V and 2 bases from J, leaving 10 bases between. In DNA form, the CDR3 reads TGCGCCAGCAGCTTGCTCGGGGGCACCTACGAGCAGTACTTC. This codes for CASSLLGGTYEQYF.